Listed below are T cell receptor beta chains from one sample, sequenced in a study of T cell changes during pregnancy in multiple sclerosis. The protocol was immunoSEQ multiplex PCR, while the TCRdb copy is restricted to in-frame clones and leaves out a portion. The sample includes 60,000 to 70,000 clones, roughly 92% of them seen just once. The specimen was peripheral blood, collected in the second trimester of pregnancy. These receptors were taken from a female donor with multiple sclerosis, enrolled in a pregnancy study. Each CDR3 is given with its conserved first and last residue. D genes are given only for firm matches. Clone size is not always given. Where it is, it says once, few, many or a class for expanded clones.

v_call: TRBV5-1
d_call: NA
clone_size: NA
j_call: TRBJ2-1
cdr3_aa: CASSLSGLGNSYNEQFF
cdr3_nt: TGCGCCAGCAGCTTGAGCGGCTTGGGAAACTCCTACAATGAGCAGTTCTTC

v_call: TRBV27
d_call: NA
clone_size: NA
j_call: TRBJ2-1
cdr3_aa: CASSLRDGGGEQFF
cdr3_nt: TGTGCCAGCAGTTTACGCGATGGGGGAGGTGAGCAGTTCTTC

v_call: TRBV15
d_call: NA
clone_size: NA
j_call: TRBJ2-3
cdr3_aa: CATSQGTDTQYF
cdr3_nt: TGTGCCACCAGCCAGGGGACAGATACGCAGTATTTT

v_call: TRBV10-2
d_call: NA
clone_size: NA
j_call: TRBJ1-3
cdr3_aa: CATSPFQGNTIYF
cdr3_nt: TGCGCCACCAGTCCGTTTCAGGGAAACACCATATATTTT

v_call: TRBV7-6
d_call: NA
clone_size: once
j_call: TRBJ2-1
cdr3_aa: CASSGGTDDEQFF
cdr3_nt: TGTGCCAGCAGCGGGGGGACAGACGATGAGCAGTTCTTC

v_call: TRBV7-9
d_call: NA
clone_size: NA
j_call: TRBJ1-3
cdr3_aa: CASSLGADGNTIYF
cdr3_nt: TGTGCCAGCAGCTTAGGGGCTGACGGAAACACCATATATTTT

v_call: TRBV19
d_call: NA
clone_size: NA
j_call: TRBJ2-5
cdr3_aa: CASSINKLETQYF
cdr3_nt: TGTGCCAGTAGTATAAACAAGTTGGAGACCCAGTACTTC

v_call: TRBV7-9
d_call: NA
clone_size: NA
j_call: TRBJ2-5
cdr3_aa: CASSTFYRDKKQETQYF
cdr3_nt: TGTGCCAGCAGCACCTTTTACCGGGACAAAAAGCAAGAGACCCAGTACTTC

v_call: TRBV6-5
d_call: NA
clone_size: NA
j_call: TRBJ2-7
cdr3_aa: CASSYLGGGPTYEQYF
cdr3_nt: TGTGCCAGCAGTTACCTAGGGGGGGGGCCAACCTACGAGCAGTACTTC

v_call: TRBV30
d_call: TRBD1
clone_size: NA
j_call: TRBJ1-1
cdr3_aa: CAWNRKNRGAAFF
cdr3_nt: TGTGCCTGGAATCGAAAAAACAGGGGGGCAGCTTTCTTT

v_call: TRBV4-1
d_call: TRBD2
clone_size: NA
j_call: TRBJ2-2
cdr3_aa: CASSQEGSGRVTGTGELFF
cdr3_nt: TGCGCCAGCAGCCAAGAGGGCAGCGGGAGGGTGACGGGAACCGGGGAGCTGTTTTTT

v_call: TRBV6-1
d_call: NA
clone_size: NA
j_call: TRBJ2-3
cdr3_aa: CASSDPGSTDTQYF
cdr3_nt: TGTGCCAGCAGTGACCCGGGAAGCACAGATACGCAGTATTTT

v_call: TRBV5-1
d_call: TRBD2
clone_size: NA
j_call: TRBJ2-1
cdr3_aa: CASSLREGSGYNEQFF
cdr3_nt: TGCGCCAGCAGCCTACGAGAGGGTAGCGGGTACAATGAGCAGTTCTTC

v_call: TRBV5-5
d_call: TRBD1
clone_size: NA
j_call: TRBJ1-2
cdr3_aa: CASSLVPGQANYGYTF
cdr3_nt: TGTGCCAGCAGCTTGGTACCCGGACAGGCCAACTATGGCTACACCTTC

v_call: TRBV11-2
d_call: TRBD1
clone_size: NA
j_call: TRBJ1-1
cdr3_aa: CASRAGQGKRQNTEAFF
cdr3_nt: TGTGCCAGCAGGGCTGGACAGGGGAAACGACAAAACACTGAAGCTTTCTTT